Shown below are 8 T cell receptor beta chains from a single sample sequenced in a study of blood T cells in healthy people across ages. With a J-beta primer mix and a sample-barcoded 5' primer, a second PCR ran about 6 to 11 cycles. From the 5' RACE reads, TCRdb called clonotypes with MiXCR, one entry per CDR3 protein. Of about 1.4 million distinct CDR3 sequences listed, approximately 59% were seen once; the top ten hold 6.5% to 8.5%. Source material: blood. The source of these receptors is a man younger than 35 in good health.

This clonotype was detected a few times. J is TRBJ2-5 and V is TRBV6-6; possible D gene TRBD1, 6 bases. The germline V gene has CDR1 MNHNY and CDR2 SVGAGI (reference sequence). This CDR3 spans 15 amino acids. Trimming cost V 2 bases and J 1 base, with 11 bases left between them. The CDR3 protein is CASSYPSRGQETQYF. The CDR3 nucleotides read TGTGCCAGCAGTTACCCCAGCAGGGGCCAAGAGACCCAGTACTTC.

The CDR3 coding sequence is TGTGCCAGCAGCCTACCGGGACTAGATCGTACAGATACGCAGTATTTT. This translates into CASSLPGLDRTDTQYF. This chain uses TRBV7-9 with TRBJ2-3, with TRBD2 matching over 8 bases. CDR3 size: 16 residues. The ends lost 5 bases at V and 3 bases at J; junction bases unmatched: 10. Germline V gene sequence: CDR1 SEHNR, CDR2 FQNEAQ (reference sequence).

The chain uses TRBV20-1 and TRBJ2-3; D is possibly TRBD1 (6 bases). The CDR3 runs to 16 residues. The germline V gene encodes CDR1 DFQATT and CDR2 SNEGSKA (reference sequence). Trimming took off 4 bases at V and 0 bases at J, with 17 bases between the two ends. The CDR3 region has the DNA TGCAGTGCTACTCCTACAGGGCGAACTAGCACAGATACGCAGTATTTT. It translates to CSATPTGRTSTDTQYF.

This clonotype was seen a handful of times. This CDR3 reads CASSDPGLGSSGANVLTF. The CDR3 bases are TGTGCCAGCAGTGACCCCGGACTAGGTAGCTCTGGGGCCAACGTCCTGACTTTC. The genes are TRBV6-1 and TRBJ2-6, with 7 bases fitting TRBD2. The CDR3 runs to 18 residues. Germline CDR1 MNHNS, CDR2 SASEGT. V gave up 3 bases and J gave up 0 bases; unmatched junction bases: 8.

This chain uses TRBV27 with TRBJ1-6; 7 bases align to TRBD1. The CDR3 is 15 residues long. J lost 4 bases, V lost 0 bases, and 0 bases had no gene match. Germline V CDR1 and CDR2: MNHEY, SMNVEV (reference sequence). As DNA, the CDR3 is TGTGCCAGCAGTTTATCGGGACAGTATAATTCACCCCTCCACTTT. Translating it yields CASSLSGQYNSPLHF.

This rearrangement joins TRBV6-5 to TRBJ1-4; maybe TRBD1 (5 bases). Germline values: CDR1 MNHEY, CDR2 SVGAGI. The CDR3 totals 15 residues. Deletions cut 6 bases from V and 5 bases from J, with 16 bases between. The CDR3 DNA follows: TGTGCCAGCAGAATTTCCGGGACGCCCAATGAAAAACTGTTTTTT. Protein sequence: CASRISGTPNEKLFF.

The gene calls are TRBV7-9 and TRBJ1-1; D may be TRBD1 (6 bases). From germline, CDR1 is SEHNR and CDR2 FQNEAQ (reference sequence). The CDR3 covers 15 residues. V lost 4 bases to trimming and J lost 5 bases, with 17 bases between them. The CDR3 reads CASSYSGAWDTEAFF. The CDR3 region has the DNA TGTGCCAGCAGCTATTCAGGGGCCTGGGATACTGAAGCTTTCTTT.

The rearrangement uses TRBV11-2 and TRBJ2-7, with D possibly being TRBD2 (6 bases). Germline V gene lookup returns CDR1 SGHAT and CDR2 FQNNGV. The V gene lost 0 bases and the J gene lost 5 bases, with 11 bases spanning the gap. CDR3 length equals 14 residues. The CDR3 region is CASSLDSSVNEQYF. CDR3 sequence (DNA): TGTGCCAGCAGCTTAGATTCTAGCGTCAACGAGCAGTACTTC.